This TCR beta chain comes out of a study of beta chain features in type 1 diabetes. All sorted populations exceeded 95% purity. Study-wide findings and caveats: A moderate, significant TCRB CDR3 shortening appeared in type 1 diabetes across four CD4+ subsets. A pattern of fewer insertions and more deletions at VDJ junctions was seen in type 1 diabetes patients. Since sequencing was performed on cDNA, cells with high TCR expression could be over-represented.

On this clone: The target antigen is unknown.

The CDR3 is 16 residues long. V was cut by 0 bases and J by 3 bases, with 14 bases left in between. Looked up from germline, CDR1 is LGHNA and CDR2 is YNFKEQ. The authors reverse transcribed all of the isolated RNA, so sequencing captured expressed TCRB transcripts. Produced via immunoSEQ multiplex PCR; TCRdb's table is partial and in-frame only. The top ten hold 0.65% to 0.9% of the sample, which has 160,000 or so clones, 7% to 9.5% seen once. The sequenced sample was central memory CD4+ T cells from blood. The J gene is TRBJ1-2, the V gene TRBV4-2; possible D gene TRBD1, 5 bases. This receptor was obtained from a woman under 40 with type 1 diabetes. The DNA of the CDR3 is TGTGCCAGCAGCCAAGATGGGGCAGGGACTGACTATGGCTACACCTTC. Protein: CASSQDGAGTDYGYTF.